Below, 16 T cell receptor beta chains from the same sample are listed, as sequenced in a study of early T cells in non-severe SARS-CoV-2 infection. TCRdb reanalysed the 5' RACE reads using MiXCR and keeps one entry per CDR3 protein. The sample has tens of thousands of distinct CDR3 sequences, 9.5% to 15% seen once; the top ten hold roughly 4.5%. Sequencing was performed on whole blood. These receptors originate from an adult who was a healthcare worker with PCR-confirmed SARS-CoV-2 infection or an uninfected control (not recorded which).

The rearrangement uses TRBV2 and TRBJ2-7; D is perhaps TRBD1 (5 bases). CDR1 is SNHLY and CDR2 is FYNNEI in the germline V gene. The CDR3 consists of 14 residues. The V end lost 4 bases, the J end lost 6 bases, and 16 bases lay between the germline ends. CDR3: CASSVQRAQGEQYF. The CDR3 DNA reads TGTGCCAGCAGTGTTCAACGGGCCCAGGGCGAGCAGTACTTC.

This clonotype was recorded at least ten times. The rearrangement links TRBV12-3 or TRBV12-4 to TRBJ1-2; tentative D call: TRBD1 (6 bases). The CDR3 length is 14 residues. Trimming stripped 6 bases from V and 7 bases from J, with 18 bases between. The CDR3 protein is CASSTPGQSLGYTF. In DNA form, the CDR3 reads TGTGCCAGCAGCACACCGGGACAATCGCTTGGCTACACCTTC.

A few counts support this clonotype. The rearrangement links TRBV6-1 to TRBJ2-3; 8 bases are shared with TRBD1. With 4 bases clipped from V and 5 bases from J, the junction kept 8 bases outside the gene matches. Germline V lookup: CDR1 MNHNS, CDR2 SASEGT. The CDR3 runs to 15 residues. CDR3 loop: CASSAIGTGQDTQYF. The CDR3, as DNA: TGTGCCAGCAGTGCGATTGGGACAGGCCAAGATACGCAGTATTTT.

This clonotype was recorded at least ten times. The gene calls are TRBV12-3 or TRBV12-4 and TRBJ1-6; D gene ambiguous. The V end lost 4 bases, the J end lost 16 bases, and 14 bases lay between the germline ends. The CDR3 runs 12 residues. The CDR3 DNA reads TGTGCCAGCAGTTATGGAGAGGAGGTTCTCCACTTT. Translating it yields CASSYGEEVLHF.

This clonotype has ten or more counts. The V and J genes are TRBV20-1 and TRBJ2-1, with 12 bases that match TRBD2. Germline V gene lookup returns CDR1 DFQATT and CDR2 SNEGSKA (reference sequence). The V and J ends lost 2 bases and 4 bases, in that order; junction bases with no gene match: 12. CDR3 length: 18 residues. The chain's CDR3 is CSARPMKGLAGGYNEQFF. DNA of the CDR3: TGCAGTGCTAGACCGATGAAGGGTCTAGCGGGAGGGTACAATGAGCAGTTCTTC.

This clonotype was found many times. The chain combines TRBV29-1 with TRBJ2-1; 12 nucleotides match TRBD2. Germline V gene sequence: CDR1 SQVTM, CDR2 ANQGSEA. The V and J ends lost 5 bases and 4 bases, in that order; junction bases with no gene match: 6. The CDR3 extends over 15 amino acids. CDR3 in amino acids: CSVLLAGGEYNEQFF. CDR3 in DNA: TGCAGCGTTTTACTAGCGGGAGGAGAATACAATGAGCAGTTCTTC.

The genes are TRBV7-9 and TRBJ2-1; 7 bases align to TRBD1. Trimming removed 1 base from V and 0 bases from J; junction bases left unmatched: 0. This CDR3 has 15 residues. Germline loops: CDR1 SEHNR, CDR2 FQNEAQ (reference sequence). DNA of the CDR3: TGTGCCAGCAGCTTAGGGGACAGCTCCTACAATGAGCAGTTCTTC. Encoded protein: CASSLGDSSYNEQFF.

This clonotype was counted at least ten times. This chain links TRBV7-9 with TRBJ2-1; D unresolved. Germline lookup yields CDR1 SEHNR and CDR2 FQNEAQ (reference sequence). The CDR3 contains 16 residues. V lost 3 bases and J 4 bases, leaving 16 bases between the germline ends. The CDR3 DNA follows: TGTGCCAGCAGCTTTGTTACTCACCTGGGATACAATGAGCAGTTCTTC. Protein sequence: CASSFVTHLGYNEQFF.

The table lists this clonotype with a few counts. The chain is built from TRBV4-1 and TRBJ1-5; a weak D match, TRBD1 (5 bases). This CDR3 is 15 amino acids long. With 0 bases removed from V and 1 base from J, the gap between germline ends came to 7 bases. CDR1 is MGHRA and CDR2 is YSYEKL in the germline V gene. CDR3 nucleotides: TGCGCCAGCAGCCAAGAGGGGGACAGCAATCAGCCCCAGCATTTT. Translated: CASSQEGDSNQPQHF.

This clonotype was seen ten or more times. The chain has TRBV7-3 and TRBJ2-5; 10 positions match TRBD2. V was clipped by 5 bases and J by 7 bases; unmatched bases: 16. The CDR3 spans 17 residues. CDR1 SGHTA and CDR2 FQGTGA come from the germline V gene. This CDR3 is CASSLRTSGTDSGTQYF. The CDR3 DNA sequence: TGTGCCAGCAGCCTACGTACTAGCGGGACGGATTCAGGGACCCAGTACTTC.

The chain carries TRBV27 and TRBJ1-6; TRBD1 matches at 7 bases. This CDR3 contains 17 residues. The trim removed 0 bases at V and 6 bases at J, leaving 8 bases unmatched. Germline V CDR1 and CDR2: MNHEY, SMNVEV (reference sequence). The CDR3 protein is CASSLSRRDRPNSPLHF. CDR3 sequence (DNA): TGTGCCAGCAGTTTATCCCGCCGGGACAGACCTAATTCACCCCTCCACTTT.

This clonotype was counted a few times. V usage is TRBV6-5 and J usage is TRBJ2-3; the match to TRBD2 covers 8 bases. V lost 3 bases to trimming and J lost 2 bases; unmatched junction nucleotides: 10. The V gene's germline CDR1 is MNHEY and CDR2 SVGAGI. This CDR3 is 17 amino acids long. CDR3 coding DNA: TGTGCCAGCAGTTATAGGTCGAGCGGGGGATTCACAGATACGCAGTATTTT. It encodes CASSYRSSGGFTDTQYF.

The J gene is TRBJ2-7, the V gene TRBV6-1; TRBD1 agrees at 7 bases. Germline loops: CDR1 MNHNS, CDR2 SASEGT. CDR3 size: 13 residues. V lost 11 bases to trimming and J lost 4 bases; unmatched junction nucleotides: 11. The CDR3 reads CALRVGTEYEQYF. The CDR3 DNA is TGTGCCCTTCGCGTGGGGACAGAGTACGAGCAGTACTTC.

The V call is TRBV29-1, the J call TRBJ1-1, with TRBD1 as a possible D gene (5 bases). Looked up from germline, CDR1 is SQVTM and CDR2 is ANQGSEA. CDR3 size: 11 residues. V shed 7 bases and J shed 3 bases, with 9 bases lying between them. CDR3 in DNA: TGCAGCGCCGGAGGGGACACTGAAGCTTTCTTT. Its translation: CSAGGDTEAFF.

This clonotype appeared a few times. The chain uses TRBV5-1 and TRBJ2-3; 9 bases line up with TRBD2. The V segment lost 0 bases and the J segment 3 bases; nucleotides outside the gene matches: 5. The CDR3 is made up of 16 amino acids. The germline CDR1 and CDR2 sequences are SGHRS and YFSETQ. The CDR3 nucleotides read TGCGCCAGCAGCTTGGTTCGTCTAGCGGGGACAGATACGCAGTATTTT. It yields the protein CASSLVRLAGTDTQYF. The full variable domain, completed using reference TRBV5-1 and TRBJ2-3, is KAGVTQTPRYLIKTRGQQVTLSCSPISGHRSVSWYQQTPGQGLQFLFEYFSETQRNKGNFPGRFSGRQFSNSRSEMNVSTLELGDSALYLCASSLVRLAGTDTQYFGPGTRLTVL.

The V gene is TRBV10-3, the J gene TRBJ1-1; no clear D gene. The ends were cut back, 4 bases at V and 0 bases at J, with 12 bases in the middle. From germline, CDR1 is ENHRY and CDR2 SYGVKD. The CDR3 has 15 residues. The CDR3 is CAISVSKLMNTEAFF. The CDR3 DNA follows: TGTGCCATCAGTGTAAGTAAGCTAATGAACACTGAAGCTTTCTTT.